These 23 T cell receptor beta chains were all obtained from the same sample, sequenced in a study of cytomegalovirus exposure and HLA in healthy donors. Primers: 60 Vbeta forward and 13 Jbeta reverse. Using immunoSEQ multiplex PCR, the repertoire was profiled, and TCRdb retains in-frame clones only, with some absent. In all, the sample yields around 48,000 clones. Sequencing was performed on PBMCs. The receptors come from a female donor in good health and CMV-seronegative.

V usage is TRBV7-9 and J usage is TRBJ1-1, with 9 bases identical to TRBD1. Germline V gives CDR1 SEHNR, CDR2 FQNEAQ (reference sequence). This CDR3 has 15 amino acids. V lost 5 bases and J lost 8; bases outside the gene matches: 12. The CDR3 sequence is CASSTYRGREGEAFF. CDR3 DNA: TGTGCCAGCAGCACTTACAGGGGGCGGGAAGGGGAAGCTTTCTTT.

The chain is built from TRBV4-1 and TRBJ1-1, with 7 bases matching TRBD1. The length of the CDR3 is 14 residues. The ends lost 3 bases at V and 0 bases at J; junction bases unmatched: 1. The germline CDR1 and CDR2 sequences are MGHRA and YSYEKL. This CDR3 is CASSQGQLNTEAFF. The DNA of the CDR3 is TGCGCCAGCAGCCAGGGACAGTTGAACACTGAAGCTTTCTTT.

CDR3 in DNA: TGTGCCAGCTCTTATTCGACAGGGGGTCGGAACACTGAAGCTTTCTTT. Translated: CASSYSTGGRNTEAFF. This chain connects TRBV18 to TRBJ1-1; 9 nucleotides align to TRBD1. Germline V lookup: CDR1 KGHSH, CDR2 LQKENI. The CDR3 is made up of 16 amino acids. V was pared by 6 bases and J by 1 base, with 9 bases of the junction left unmatched.

This chain links TRBV6-1 with TRBJ2-5; TRBD1 might be the D (6 bases). Trimming pared 5 bases from V and 3 bases from J, leaving 10 bases between. Germline CDR1 and CDR2: MNHNS and SASEGT. The CDR3 loop spans 13 amino acids. The CDR3 nucleotides read TGTGCCAGCAGTCTACCAGGGGAAGAGACCCAGTACTTC. Translating gives CASSLPGEETQYF.

V is TRBV30 and J is TRBJ2-5; no clear D gene. The V end was cut by 5 bases, the J end by 4 bases, with 8 bases between. This CDR3 region has 11 residues. The V gene's germline CDR1 is GTSNPN and CDR2 SVGIG (reference sequence). The CDR3 loop reads CAWASGETQYF. The CDR3 nucleotides are TGTGCCTGGGCCAGTGGAGAGACCCAGTACTTC.

The chain recombines TRBV5-1 with TRBJ1-2; the D is unclear. Trimming removed 2 bases at V and 8 bases at J, with 10 bases between. Per germline, CDR1 SGHRS and CDR2 YFSETQ. The CDR3 is 12 amino acids. CDR3 in amino acids: CASSLTSEGYTF. The CDR3, as DNA: TGCGCCAGCAGCTTAACGAGCGAGGGCTACACCTTC.

The gene calls are TRBV28 and TRBJ2-1; D not certain. V lost 5 bases to trimming and J lost 10 bases, with 18 bases between them. The CDR3 contains 14 residues. Germline V gene lookup returns CDR1 MDHEN and CDR2 SYDVKM. In DNA, the CDR3 is TGTGCCAGCAGTGAAACAGTCACAATACGAGAGCAGTTCTTC. This translates into CASSETVTIREQFF.

The chain uses TRBV7-6 and TRBJ2-1, with 14 bases lining up with TRBD2. The CDR3 loop spans 17 amino acids. Trimming removed 5 bases from V and 8 bases from J; junction bases left unmatched: 11. CDR1 and CDR2 from the germline V gene are SGHVS and FNYEAQ. CDR3 nucleotide sequence: TGTGCCAGCAGCCCGACTAGCGGGAGGGCCCTCATCCATGAGCAGTTCTTC. This encodes CASSPTSGRALIHEQFF.

This sequence joins TRBV6-6 and TRBJ2-1; 13 bases fit TRBD2. V shed 5 bases, J shed 6 bases, and the junction held 4 bases outside the gene matches. The CDR3 covers 15 residues. The germline V gene encodes CDR1 MNHNY and CDR2 SVGAGI (reference sequence). Here the CDR3 reads CASSTSGRAGNEQFF. The CDR3 nucleotides read TGTGCCAGCAGTACTAGCGGGAGGGCGGGCAATGAGCAGTTCTTC.

The chain carries TRBV5-1 and TRBJ1-2, with TRBD1 as a possible D gene (5 bases). The V gene's germline CDR1 is SGHRS and CDR2 YFSETQ. The CDR3 length is 16 residues. The V and J ends lost 4 bases and 2 bases respectively, with 18 bases between them. The CDR3 DNA follows: TGCGCCAGCAGCCTCCGGCCGTGGGGGGGAAACTATGGCTACACCTTC. It codes for CASSLRPWGGNYGYTF.

Concerning this clone: The sample contains more than one DNA sequence encoding this CDR3. This chain connects TRBV5-1 to TRBJ2-6; no firm D call. The V gene lost 0 bases and the J gene lost 2 bases, with 6 bases spanning the gap. Germline loops: CDR1 SGHRS, CDR2 YFSETQ. This CDR3 spans 15 amino acids. The CDR3 nucleotides are TGCGCCAGCAGCTTGGGACGGGCTGGGGCCAACGTCCTGACTTTC. This codes for CASSLGRAGANVLTF.

The V gene is TRBV7-9, the J gene TRBJ1-1; no reliable D call. The V end was cut by 2 bases, the J end by 7 bases, with 8 bases between. The CDR3 runs to 12 residues. Germline assignment: CDR1 SEHNR and CDR2 FQNEAQ (reference sequence). CDR3: CASSLNGGEAFF. DNA of the CDR3: TGTGCCAGCAGCTTAAATGGCGGTGAAGCTTTCTTT.

This sequence joins TRBV19 and TRBJ1-3; no clear D. Germline CDR1 is LNHDA and CDR2 is SQIVND (reference sequence). The CDR3 spans 14 residues. Trimming took off 4 bases at V and 0 bases at J, with 7 bases between the two ends. For the CDR3, the DNA is TGTGCCAGTAGTACAGCGTTCTCTGGAAACACCATATATTTT. Amino acids: CASSTAFSGNTIYF.

The J gene is TRBJ2-7, the V gene TRBV14; 9 nucleotides line up with TRBD1. The germline V gene encodes CDR1 SGHDN and CDR2 FVKESK. The CDR3 sequence is 15 residues long. The junction had 6 bases not matched to a gene; V was cut back by 5 bases and J by 1 base. CDR3 bases: TGTGCCAGCAGCGACATTGGACAGGGGTCCTACGAGCAGTACTTC. It translates to CASSDIGQGSYEQYF.

V and J are TRBV6-1 and TRBJ2-7, with 10 positions matching TRBD1. CDR3 length: 17 residues. The V segment lost 1 base and the J segment 4 bases; nucleotides outside the gene matches: 10. Germline assignment: CDR1 MNHNS and CDR2 SASEGT. The CDR3 coding sequence is TGTGCCAGCAGTGAAGAAATGTCTGGGACAGGGGTTTACGAGCAGTACTTC. It is translated as CASSEEMSGTGVYEQYF.

Concerning this clone: The same CDR3 also results from other DNA sequences found in this sample. J is TRBJ2-1 and V is TRBV30; 7 positions agree with TRBD2. CDR1 and CDR2 (germline): GTSNPN, SVGIG (reference sequence). Germline trimming cut 2 bases from V and 4 bases from J; bases unmatched to any gene: 5. CDR3 length: 14 amino acids. Here the CDR3 reads CAWSPSGGYNEQFF. CDR3 nucleotides: TGTGCCTGGAGTCCGTCGGGGGGTTACAATGAGCAGTTCTTC. The whole variable domain, filled in from reference TRBV30 and TRBJ2-1, reads SQTIHQWPATLVQPVGSPLSLECTVEGTSNPNLYWYRQAAGRGLQLLFYSVGIGQISSEVPQNLSASRPQDRQFILSSKKLLLSDSGFYLCAWSPSGGYNEQFFGPGTRLTVL.

V gene TRBV29-1 combines with J gene TRBJ2-7; a weak D match, TRBD2 (5 bases). Germline V gene lookup returns CDR1 SQVTM and CDR2 ANQGSEA. This CDR3 has 10 residues. The V and J ends lost 4 bases and 4 bases respectively, with 5 bases between them. This chain's CDR3 is CSVGEYEQYF. CDR3 nucleotide sequence: TGCAGCGTTGGGGAGTACGAGCAGTACTTC.

The chain recombines TRBV9 with TRBJ1-1; the D gene is possibly TRBD1 (5 bases). Looked up from germline, CDR1 is SGDLS and CDR2 is YYNGEE. The CDR3 is 13 residues long. V was shortened by 3 bases and J by 6 bases, with 12 bases between the two germline ends. CDR3 coding DNA: TGTGCCAGCAGCGAGGCGCTAGGGGCTGAAGCTTTCTTT. Translating gives CASSEALGAEAFF.

V usage is TRBV6-5 and J usage is TRBJ2-1; 10 bases align to TRBD1. Unmatched junction bases numbered 8, after V lost 6 bases and J lost 12 bases. This CDR3 spans 13 amino acids. CDR1 MNHEY and CDR2 SVGAGI come from the germline V gene. CDR3 sequence reads: CASRLTGDRGQFF. The DNA for the CDR3 is TGTGCCAGCAGATTAACGGGGGACAGGGGGCAGTTCTTC.

This sequence joins TRBV30 and TRBJ1-4, with TRBD1 as a possible D gene (6 bases). V lost 3 bases and J 6 bases, leaving 14 bases between the germline ends. Germline V gene sequence: CDR1 GTSNPN, CDR2 SVGIG (reference sequence). The CDR3 runs 14 residues. The chain's CDR3 is CAWSTGSLDEKLFF. The CDR3 DNA is TGTGCCTGGAGCACAGGGTCGCTGGATGAAAAACTGTTTTTT.

This chain joins TRBV19 and TRBJ2-5, with TRBD2 matching 16 bases. Looked up from germline, CDR1 is LNHDA and CDR2 is SQIVND (reference sequence). V was pared by 2 bases and J by 4 bases, with 4 bases of the junction left unmatched. CDR3 length equals 17 residues. CDR3 DNA: TGTGCCAGTAGTATACCGGGACTAGCGGGAGGGGCAGAGACCCAGTACTTC. Residues: CASSIPGLAGGAETQYF.

CDR3 bases: TGTGCCAGCAGACACAGGAACACCGGGGAGCTGTTTTTT. Protein product: CASRHRNTGELFF. V and J are TRBV6-6 and TRBJ2-2; no clear D. The CDR3 loop spans 13 amino acids. The germline gives CDR1 MNHNY, CDR2 SVGAGI (reference sequence). The ends were cut back, 6 bases at V and 1 base at J, with 6 bases in the middle.

V gene TRBV5-1 combines with J gene TRBJ2-1; D is unresolved. Germline V gene lookup returns CDR1 SGHRS and CDR2 YFSETQ. The CDR3 runs to 15 residues. Trimming stripped 4 bases from V and 1 base from J, with 12 bases between. In DNA form, the CDR3 reads TGCGCCAGCAGCCTAACAGCTACGTCCTACAATGAGCAGTTCTTC. Protein product: CASSLTATSYNEQFF.